Below are 9 T cell receptor beta chains sequenced from a single sample in a study of T cells in Graves' hyperthyroidism and ophthalmopathy. Researchers amplified the TCR beta CDR3 regions from RNA transcripts. When the TCR CDR3 underwent first-round RT-PCR, the HTBI primer set was used. TCRdb ran MiXCR on the multiplex PCR reads and lists one entry per CDR3 protein. The table has a few hundred thousand distinct CDR3 sequences, about 15% seen once. The sample taken for sequencing was blood. These receptors were obtained from a woman younger than 30 with Graves' ophthalmopathy.

This clonotype came up many times. This chain uses TRBV6-1 with TRBJ2-7, with TRBD1 matching over 8 bases. This CDR3 contains 14 residues. CDR1 and CDR2 (germline): MNHNS, SASEGT. V dropped 5 bases and J dropped 5; count of bases not matched to a gene: 8. CDR3 nucleotide sequence: TGTGCCAGCAGTCCTACAGGGGGGAGCCACGAGCAGTACTTC. Protein: CASSPTGGSHEQYF.

The J gene is TRBJ2-1, the V gene TRBV20-1, with 12 positions matching TRBD2. Trimming cost V 3 bases and J 6 bases; bases outside gene matches: 3. Looked up from germline, CDR1 is DFQATT and CDR2 is SNEGSKA (reference sequence). This CDR3 contains 14 residues. The CDR3 DNA sequence: TGCAGTGCTAGGACTAGCGGGAGCCTCAATGAGCAGTTCTTC. Amino acid sequence: CSARTSGSLNEQFF.

This clonotype occurred many times. The V gene is TRBV2, the J gene TRBJ1-3; perhaps TRBD1 as D (5 bases). The germline CDR1 and CDR2 sequences are SNHLY and FYNNEI. Trimming pared 5 bases from V and 0 bases from J, leaving 8 bases between. The CDR3 length is 14 residues. CDR3 coding DNA: TGTGCCAGCAGTACCGGGACCTCTGGAAACACCATATATTTT. This sequence encodes CASSTGTSGNTIYF.

This chain links TRBV5-6 with TRBJ2-7, with 8 bases matching TRBD2. CDR1 and CDR2 (germline): SGHDT, YYEEEE. The CDR3 extends over 16 amino acids. After removal of 3 bases from V and 0 bases from J, the junction contained 8 bases not matched to a gene. The CDR3 protein is CASSSWRGASSYEQYF. The DNA of the CDR3 is TGTGCCAGCAGCTCATGGCGGGGGGCAAGCTCCTACGAGCAGTACTTC. Full variable domain (missing parts from reference TRBV5-6 and TRBJ2-7): DAGVTQSPTHLIKTRGQQVTLRCSPKSGHDTVSWYQQALGQGPQFIFQYYEEEERQRGNFPDRFSGHQFPNYSSELNVNALLLGDSALYLCASSSWRGASSYEQYFGPGTRLTVT.

This clonotype was counted many times. This chain uses TRBV7-2 with TRBJ2-1, with TRBD2 matching over 11 bases. CDR3 size: 16 residues. V was pared by 2 bases and J by 9 bases, with 9 bases of the junction left unmatched. The germline CDR1 and CDR2 sequences are SGHTA and FQGNSA. CDR3 DNA sequence: TGTGCCAGCAGCTTATCAGTAGCGGGAGGGCCGCGTGAGCAGTTCTTC. This translates into CASSLSVAGGPREQFF.

The V call is TRBV12-3 or TRBV12-4, the J call TRBJ1-2; D is perhaps TRBD1 (6 bases). The CDR3 extends over 16 amino acids. Trimming stripped 5 bases from V and 5 bases from J, with 21 bases between. Here the CDR3 DNA reads TGTGCCAGCAGTCCCATCCCGGGCAGGGGAGGGTATGGCTACACCTTC. Residues: CASSPIPGRGGYGYTF.

The sample holds one count of this clonotype. The junction departs from the called germline gene at one end, perhaps through a read error. The J gene is TRBJ1-2, the V gene TRBV12-3 or TRBV12-4; D possibly corresponds to TRBD1 (6 bases). The CDR3 covers 13 residues. CDR3 sequence (DNA): TGTACCAGCAGCCCGGGGGGCGTCTATGGCTACACCTTC. It codes for CTSSPGGVYGYTF.

Regarding this clonotype: A much larger clone differs from this one at a single base, so this may be a read error. This rearrangement joins TRBV7-3 to TRBJ2-5; the D call may be TRBD1 or TRBD2 (5 bases each). CDR1 is SGHTA and CDR2 is FQGTGA in the germline V gene. With 5 bases removed from V and 9 bases from J, the gap between germline ends came to 22 bases. The CDR3 consists of 15 residues. In DNA form, the CDR3 reads TGTGCCAGCAGCCCCGGTGGTTCTGGGGGTGAGGCCCAGTACTTC. It is translated as CASSPGGSGGEAQYF.

This clonotype was counted ten times or more. The chain recombines TRBV28 with TRBJ1-2; D is perhaps TRBD1 (6 bases). V was clipped by 2 bases and J by 4 bases, with 8 bases between them. This CDR3 spans 13 amino acids. Germline lookup yields CDR1 MDHEN and CDR2 SYDVKM. The CDR3 spells CASSLGGPYGYTF. The CDR3 nucleotides read TGTGCCAGCAGTTTAGGGGGGCCCTATGGCTACACCTTC.